These 8 T cell receptor beta chains came from one sample sequenced in a study of Tregs in tolerant kidney transplant recipients. Sequencing used immunoSEQ multiplex PCR; TCRdb keeps in-frame clones, though not all of them. The sample has tens of thousands of clones, roughly 89% seen once. The sample in question was CD4+ T cells from blood, obtained before the transplant. These receptors were obtained from a human donor who received a combined kidney and bone marrow transplant.

V is TRBV20-1 and J is TRBJ2-1; D perhaps matches TRBD1 (6 bases). V was clipped by 4 bases and J by 15 bases, with 13 bases between them. The length of the CDR3 is 10 residues. Germline lookup yields CDR1 DFQATT and CDR2 SNEGSKA (reference sequence). CDR3 region: CSAIYGQLFF. As DNA, the CDR3 is TGCAGTGCTATCTACGGACAGCTGTTCTTC.

The rearrangement joins TRBV30 to TRBJ1-3; D is unresolved. The length of the CDR3 is 11 residues. Trimming cost V 4 bases and J 7 bases, with 8 bases left between them. Germline CDR1 is GTSNPN and CDR2 is SVGIG (reference sequence). The CDR3 is CAWNRENTIYF. The CDR3 DNA sequence: TGTGCCTGGAACCGAGAGAACACCATATATTTT. The whole variable domain, filled in from reference TRBV30 and TRBJ1-3, reads SQTIHQWPATLVQPVGSPLSLECTVEGTSNPNLYWYRQAAGRGLQLLFYSVGIGQISSEVPQNLSASRPQDRQFILSSKKLLLSDSGFYLCAWNRENTIYFGEGSWLTVV.

The CDR3 DNA sequence: TGTGCCAGCAGCTTGGGAGGGCCGGGGAAGGATGAGCAGTTCTTC. It translates to CASSLGGPGKDEQFF. This rearrangement joins TRBV5-5 to TRBJ2-1, with D perhaps TRBD2 (5 bases). This CDR3 is 15 amino acids long. V dropped 0 bases and J dropped 8 bases, with 15 bases sitting between them. Germline V gives CDR1 SGHKS, CDR2 YYEKEE (reference sequence).

The chain combines TRBV7-2 with TRBJ1-5; weak D call: TRBD1 (6 bases). Trimming pared 5 bases from V and 0 bases from J, leaving 20 bases between. The germline V gene has CDR1 SGHTA and CDR2 FQGNSA. This CDR3 contains 18 residues. The CDR3 bases are TGTGCCAGCAGCCCCTCATGGGGGCAGGGTTATAGCAATCAGCCCCAGCATTTT. This sequence encodes CASSPSWGQGYSNQPQHF.

This chain connects TRBV7-2 to TRBJ1-4; 7 nucleotides align to TRBD1. CDR3 length equals 14 residues. Germline values: CDR1 SGHTA, CDR2 FQGNSA. V shed 1 base, J shed 6 bases, and the junction held 2 bases outside the gene matches. The CDR3 protein is CASSLGTGHEKLFF. For the CDR3, the DNA is TGTGCCAGCAGCTTAGGGACAGGCCATGAAAAACTGTTTTTT. Looking up the rest from reference TRBV7-2 and TRBJ1-4 gives the full variable domain: GAGVSQSPSNKVTEKGKDVELRCDPISGHTALYWYRQSLGQGLEFLIYFQGNSAPDKSGLPSDRFSAERTGGSVSTLTIQRTQQEDSAVYLCASSLGTGHEKLFFGSGTQLSVL.

This chain joins TRBV28 and TRBJ1-1, with TRBD1 as a possible D gene (5 bases). Germline CDR1 is MDHEN and CDR2 is SYDVKM. Trimming pared 10 bases from V and 9 bases from J, leaving 21 bases between. This CDR3 has 13 amino acids. The chain's CDR3 is CATKRGMVEKAFF. CDR3 bases: TGTGCCACGAAAAGGGGAATGGTCGAAAAAGCTTTCTTT.

The rearrangement joins TRBV7-6 to TRBJ2-5, with 15 bases that match TRBD2. J lost 0 bases, V lost 2 bases, and 13 bases had no gene match. CDR1 SGHVS and CDR2 FNYEAQ come from the germline V gene. The CDR3 length is 21 residues. CDR3: CASSLTGSGTSGRKYQETQYF. The CDR3 DNA reads as TGTGCCAGCAGCTTAACGGGTTCCGGGACTAGCGGGAGGAAGTACCAAGAGACCCAGTACTTC.

V is TRBV4-1 and J is TRBJ2-7, with D possibly being TRBD1 (6 bases). The CDR3 is made up of 16 amino acids. V gave up 4 bases and J gave up 4 bases, with 20 bases separating them. Germline loops: CDR1 MGHRA, CDR2 YSYEKL. CDR3 nucleotide sequence: TGCGCCAGCAGCCCGCGGACAGCCTCCTTGCAATACGAGCAGTACTTC. Its protein product is CASSPRTASLQYEQYF.